This T cell receptor beta chain was obtained from a study of T cells in narcolepsy. Germline CDR1 SGDLS, CDR2 YYNGEE. The CDR3 has 16 amino acids. Trimming took 0 bases from V and 7 from J; bases not matched to a gene: 7. Comment on this clone: Its matching antigen is unknown.

Data came from immunoSEQ multiplex PCR; TCRdb stores just in-frame clones and leaves some out. The profile covers under 35,000 clones, with 80% to 85% appearing a single time and around 0.7% taken by the ten largest. Study-wide results and caveats: Autoreactive HCRT-specific and TRIB2-specific clonotypes were marked in same-patient CSF-versus-blood CD4+ comparisons.

Sequenced: memory (CD45RA-) CD4+ T cells from blood. This receptor was taken from a human donor in good health. The V and J genes are TRBV9 and TRBJ1-3, with 10 positions matching TRBD1. CDR3 region: CASSVASGTGDNTIYF. CDR3 nucleotide sequence: TGTGCCAGCAGCGTAGCTTCCGGGACAGGGGACAACACCATATATTTT.